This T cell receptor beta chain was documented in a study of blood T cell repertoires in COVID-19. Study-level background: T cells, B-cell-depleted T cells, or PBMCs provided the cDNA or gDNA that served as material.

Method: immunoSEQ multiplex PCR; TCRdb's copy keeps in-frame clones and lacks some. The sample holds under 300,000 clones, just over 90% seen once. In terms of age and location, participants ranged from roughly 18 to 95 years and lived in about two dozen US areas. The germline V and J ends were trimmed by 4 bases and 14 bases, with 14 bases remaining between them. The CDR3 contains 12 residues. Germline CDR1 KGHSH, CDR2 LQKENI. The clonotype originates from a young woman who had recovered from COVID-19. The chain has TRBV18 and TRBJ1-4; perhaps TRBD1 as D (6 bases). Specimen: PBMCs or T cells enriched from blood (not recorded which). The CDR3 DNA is TGTGCCAGCTCACTCGACAGGTATTCGCTGTTTTTT. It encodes CASSLDRYSLFF.